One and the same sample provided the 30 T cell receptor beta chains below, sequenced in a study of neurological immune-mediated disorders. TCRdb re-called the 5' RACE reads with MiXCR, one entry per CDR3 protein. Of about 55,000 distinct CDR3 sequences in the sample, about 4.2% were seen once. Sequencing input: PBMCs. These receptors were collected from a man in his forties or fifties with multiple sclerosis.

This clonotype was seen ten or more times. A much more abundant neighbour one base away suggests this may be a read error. The DNA of the CDR3 is TGTGCCAGCACCGAAACCGCCGACAGACAAGAGCAGTACTTC. Its translation is CASTETADRQEQYF. This sequence joins TRBV12-3 or TRBV12-4 and TRBJ2-7, with D maybe TRBD1 (5 bases). The CDR3 sequence is 14 residues long. Trimming stripped 7 bases from V and 7 bases from J, with 20 bases between.

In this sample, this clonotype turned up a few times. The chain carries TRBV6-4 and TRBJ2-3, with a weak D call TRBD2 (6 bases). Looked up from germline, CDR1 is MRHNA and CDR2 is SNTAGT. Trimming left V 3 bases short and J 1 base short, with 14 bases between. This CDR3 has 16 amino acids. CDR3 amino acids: CASSELQGGRTDTQYF. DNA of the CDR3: TGTGCCAGCAGTGAGCTCCAGGGAGGTCGCACAGATACGCAGTATTTT.

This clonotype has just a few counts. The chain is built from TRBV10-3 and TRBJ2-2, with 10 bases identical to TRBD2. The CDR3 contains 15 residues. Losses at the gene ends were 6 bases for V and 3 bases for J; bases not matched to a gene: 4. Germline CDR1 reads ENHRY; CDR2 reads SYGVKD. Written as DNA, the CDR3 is TGTGCCATCAGGCGGACTAGCGGTGACACCGGGGAGCTGTTTTTT. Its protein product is CAIRRTSGDTGELFF.

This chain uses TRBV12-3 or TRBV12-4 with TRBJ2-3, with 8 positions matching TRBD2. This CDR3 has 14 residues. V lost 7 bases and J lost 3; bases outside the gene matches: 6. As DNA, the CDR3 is TGTGCCAGCACTATAGCGGGACGGACAGATACGCAGTATTTT. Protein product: CASTIAGRTDTQYF.

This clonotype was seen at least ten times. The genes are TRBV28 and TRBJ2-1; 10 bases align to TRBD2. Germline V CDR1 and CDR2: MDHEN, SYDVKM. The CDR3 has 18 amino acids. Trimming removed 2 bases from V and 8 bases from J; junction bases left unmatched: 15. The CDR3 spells CASSLGSFERGGPYEQFF. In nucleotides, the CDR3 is TGTGCCAGCAGTTTAGGCTCCTTTGAGCGGGGGGGCCCCTATGAGCAGTTCTTC.

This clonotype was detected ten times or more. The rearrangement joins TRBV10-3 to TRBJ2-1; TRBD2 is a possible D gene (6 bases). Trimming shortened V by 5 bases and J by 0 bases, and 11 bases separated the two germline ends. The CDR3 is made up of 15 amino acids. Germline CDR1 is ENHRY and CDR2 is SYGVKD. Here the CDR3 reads CAISIAEYSYNEQFF. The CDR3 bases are TGTGCCATCAGTATAGCGGAATACTCCTACAATGAGCAGTTCTTC.

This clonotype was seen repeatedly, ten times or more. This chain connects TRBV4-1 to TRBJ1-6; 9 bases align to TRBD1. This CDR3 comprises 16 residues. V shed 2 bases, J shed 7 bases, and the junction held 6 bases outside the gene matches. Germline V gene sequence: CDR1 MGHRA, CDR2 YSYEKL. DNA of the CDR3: TGCGCCAGCAGCCAAACACCGGGACAGGGCAATTCACCCCTCCACTTT. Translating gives CASSQTPGQGNSPLHF.

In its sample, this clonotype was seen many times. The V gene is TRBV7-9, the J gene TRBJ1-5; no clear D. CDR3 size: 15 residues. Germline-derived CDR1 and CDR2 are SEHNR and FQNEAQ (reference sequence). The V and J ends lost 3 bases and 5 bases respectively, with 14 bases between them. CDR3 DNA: TGTGCCAGCAGCTTCGGTAGTGGGCAACATCAGCCCCAGCATTTT. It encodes CASSFGSGQHQPQHF. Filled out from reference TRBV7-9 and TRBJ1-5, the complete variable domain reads DTGVSQNPRHKITKRGQNVTFRCDPISEHNRLYWYRQTLGQGPEFLTYFQNEAQLEKSRLLSDRFSAERPKGSFSTLEIQRTEQGDSAMYLCASSFGSGQHQPQHFGDGTRLSIL.

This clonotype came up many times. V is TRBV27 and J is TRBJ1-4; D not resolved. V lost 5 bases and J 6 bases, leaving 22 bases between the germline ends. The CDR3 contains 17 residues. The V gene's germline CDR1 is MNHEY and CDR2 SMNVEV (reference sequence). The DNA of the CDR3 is TGTGCCAGCAGTCCAACCCTCCTGGCGGTCCCCCATGAAAAACTGTTTTTT. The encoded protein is CASSPTLLAVPHEKLFF. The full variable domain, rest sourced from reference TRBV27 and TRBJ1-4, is EAQVTQNPRYLITVTGKKLTVTCSQNMNHEYMSWYRQDPGLGLRQIYYSMNVEVTDKGDVPEGYKVSRKEKRNFPLILESPSPNQTSLYFCASSPTLLAVPHEKLFFGSGTQLSVL.

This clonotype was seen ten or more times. The DNA of the CDR3 is TGTGCCAGCAGCCAAGTTGCTTTTTACAATGAGCAGTTCTTC. It translates to CASSQVAFYNEQFF. This sequence joins TRBV3-1 and TRBJ2-1; D is undetermined. Germline CDR1 is LGHDT and CDR2 is YNNKEL (reference sequence). V lost 1 base and J 4 bases, leaving 8 bases between the germline ends. The CDR3 loop spans 14 amino acids.

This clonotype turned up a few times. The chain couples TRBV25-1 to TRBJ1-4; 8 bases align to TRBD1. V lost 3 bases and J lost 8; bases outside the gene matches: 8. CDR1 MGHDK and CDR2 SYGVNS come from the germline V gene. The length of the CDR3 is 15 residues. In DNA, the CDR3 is TGTGCCAGCAGTGACCTCAGGGGGCTGGGCGAAAAACTGTTTTTT. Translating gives CASSDLRGLGEKLFF.

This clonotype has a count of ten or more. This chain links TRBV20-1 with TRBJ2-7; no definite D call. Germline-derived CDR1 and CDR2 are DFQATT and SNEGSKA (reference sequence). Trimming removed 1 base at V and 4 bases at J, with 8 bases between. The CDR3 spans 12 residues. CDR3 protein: CSARVAGYEQYF. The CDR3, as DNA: TGCAGTGCTAGAGTTGCCGGTTACGAGCAGTACTTC.

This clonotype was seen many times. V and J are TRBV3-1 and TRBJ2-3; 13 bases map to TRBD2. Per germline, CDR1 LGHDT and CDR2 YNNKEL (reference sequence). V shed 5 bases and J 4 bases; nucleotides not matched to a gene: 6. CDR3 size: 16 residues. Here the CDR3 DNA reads TGTGCCAGCAGCGGGGGACTAGCGGGGACGGCAGATACGCAGTATTTT. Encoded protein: CASSGGLAGTADTQYF.

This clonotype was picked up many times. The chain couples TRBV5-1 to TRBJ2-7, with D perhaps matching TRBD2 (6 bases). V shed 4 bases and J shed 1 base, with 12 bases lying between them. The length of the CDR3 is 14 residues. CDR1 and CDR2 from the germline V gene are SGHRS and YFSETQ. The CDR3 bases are TGCGCCAGCAGCCCCCTGACTAGTTCCTACGAGCAGTACTTC. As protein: CASSPLTSSYEQYF.

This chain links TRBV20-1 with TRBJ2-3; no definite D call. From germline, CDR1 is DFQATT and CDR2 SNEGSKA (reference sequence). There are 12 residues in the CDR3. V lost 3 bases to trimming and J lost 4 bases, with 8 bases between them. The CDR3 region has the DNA TGCAGTGCTAGTGGCGTTTCAGATACGCAGTATTTT. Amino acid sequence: CSASGVSDTQYF.

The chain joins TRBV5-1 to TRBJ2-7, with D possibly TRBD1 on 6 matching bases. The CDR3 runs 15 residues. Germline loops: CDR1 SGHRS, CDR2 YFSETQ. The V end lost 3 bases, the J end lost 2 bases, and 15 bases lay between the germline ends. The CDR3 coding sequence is TGCGCCAGCAGCTCCTCGGGAAAGGGGGCCTACGAGCAGTACTTC. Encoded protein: CASSSSGKGAYEQYF.

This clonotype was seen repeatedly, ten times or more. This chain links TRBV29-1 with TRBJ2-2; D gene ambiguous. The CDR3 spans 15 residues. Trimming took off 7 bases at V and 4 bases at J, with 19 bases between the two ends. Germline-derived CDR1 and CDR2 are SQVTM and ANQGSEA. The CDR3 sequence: CSAGAHPPSTGELFF. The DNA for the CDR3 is TGCAGCGCTGGAGCCCACCCGCCGAGCACCGGGGAGCTGTTTTTT.

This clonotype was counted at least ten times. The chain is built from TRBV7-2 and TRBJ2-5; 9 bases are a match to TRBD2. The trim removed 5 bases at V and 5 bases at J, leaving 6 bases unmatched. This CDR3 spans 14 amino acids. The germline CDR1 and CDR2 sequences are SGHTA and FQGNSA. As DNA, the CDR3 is TGTGCCAGCAGCCGGGGACTAGCTGGTGAGACCCAGTACTTC. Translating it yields CASSRGLAGETQYF.

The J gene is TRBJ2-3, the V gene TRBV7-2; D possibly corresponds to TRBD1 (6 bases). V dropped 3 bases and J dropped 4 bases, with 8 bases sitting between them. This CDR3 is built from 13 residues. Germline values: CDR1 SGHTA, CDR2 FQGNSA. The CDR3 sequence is CASSFTGSDTQYF. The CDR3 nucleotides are TGTGCCAGCAGCTTTACAGGGTCAGATACGCAGTATTTT.

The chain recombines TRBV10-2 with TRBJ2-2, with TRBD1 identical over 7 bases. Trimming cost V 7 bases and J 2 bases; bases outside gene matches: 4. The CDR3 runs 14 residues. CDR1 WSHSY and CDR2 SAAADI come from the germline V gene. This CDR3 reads CASKQGTNTGELFF. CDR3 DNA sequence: TGCGCCAGCAAACAGGGGACAAACACCGGGGAGCTGTTTTTT.

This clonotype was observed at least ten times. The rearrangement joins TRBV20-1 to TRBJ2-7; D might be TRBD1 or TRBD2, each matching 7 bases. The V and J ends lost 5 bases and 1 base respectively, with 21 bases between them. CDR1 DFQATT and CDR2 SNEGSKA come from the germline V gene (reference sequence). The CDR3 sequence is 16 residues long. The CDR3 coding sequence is TGCAGTGCTGCTACAGGGAGGGGGCTCGGATCCTACGAGCAGTACTTC. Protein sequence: CSAATGRGLGSYEQYF.

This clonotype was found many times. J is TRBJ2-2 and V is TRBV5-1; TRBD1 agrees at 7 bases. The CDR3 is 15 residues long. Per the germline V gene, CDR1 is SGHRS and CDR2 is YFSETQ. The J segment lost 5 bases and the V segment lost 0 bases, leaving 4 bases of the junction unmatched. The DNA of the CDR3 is TGCGCCAGCAGCTTGGGACAGGGAGTAACCGGGGAGCTGTTTTTT. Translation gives CASSLGQGVTGELFF. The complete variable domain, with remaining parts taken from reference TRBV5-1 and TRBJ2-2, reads KAGVTQTPRYLIKTRGQQVTLSCSPISGHRSVSWYQQTPGQGLQFLFEYFSETQRNKGNFPGRFSGRQFSNSRSEMNVSTLELGDSALYLCASSLGQGVTGELFFGEGSRLTVL.

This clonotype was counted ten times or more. In DNA, the CDR3 is TGCAGTGCACCCACCCGGGACAGGACATACAATGAGCAGTTCTTC. It encodes CSAPTRDRTYNEQFF. V gene TRBV20-1 combines with J gene TRBJ2-1; TRBD1 matches 8 bases. The ends lost 6 bases at V and 4 bases at J; junction bases unmatched: 11. Looked up from germline, CDR1 is DFQATT and CDR2 is SNEGSKA (reference sequence). There are 15 residues in the CDR3.

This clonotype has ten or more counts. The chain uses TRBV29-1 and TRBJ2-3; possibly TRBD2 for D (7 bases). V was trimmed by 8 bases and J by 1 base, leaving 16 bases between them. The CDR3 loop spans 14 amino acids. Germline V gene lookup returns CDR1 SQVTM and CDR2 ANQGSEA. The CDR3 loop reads CSSRRGAGTDTQYF. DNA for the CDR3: TGCAGCTCCCGACGGGGGGCTGGCACAGATACGCAGTATTTT.

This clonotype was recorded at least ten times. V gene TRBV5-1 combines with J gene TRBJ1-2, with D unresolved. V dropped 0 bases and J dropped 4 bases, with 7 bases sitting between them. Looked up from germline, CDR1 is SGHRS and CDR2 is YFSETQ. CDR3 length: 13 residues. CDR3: CASSLGKGYGYTF. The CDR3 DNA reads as TGCGCCAGCAGCTTGGGAAAGGGCTATGGCTACACCTTC.

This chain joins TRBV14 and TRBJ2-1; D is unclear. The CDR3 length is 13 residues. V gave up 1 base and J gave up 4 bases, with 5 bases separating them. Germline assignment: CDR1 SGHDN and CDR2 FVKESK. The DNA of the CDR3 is TGTGCCAGCAGCCAAGGACCTTACAATGAGCAGTTCTTC. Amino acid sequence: CASSQGPYNEQFF.

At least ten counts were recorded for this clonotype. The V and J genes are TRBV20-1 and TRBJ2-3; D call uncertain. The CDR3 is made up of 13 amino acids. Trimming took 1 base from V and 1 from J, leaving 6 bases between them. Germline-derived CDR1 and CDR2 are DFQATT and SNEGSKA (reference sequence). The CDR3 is CSARAVGTDTQYF. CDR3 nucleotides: TGCAGTGCTAGAGCGGTGGGCACAGATACGCAGTATTTT.

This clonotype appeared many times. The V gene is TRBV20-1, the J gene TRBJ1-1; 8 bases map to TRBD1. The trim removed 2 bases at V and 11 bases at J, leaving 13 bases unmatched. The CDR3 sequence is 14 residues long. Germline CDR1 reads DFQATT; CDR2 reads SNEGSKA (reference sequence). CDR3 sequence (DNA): TGCAGTGCTAGACCAACAGGGGGAGCCCGAGGGGCTTTCTTT. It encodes CSARPTGGARGAFF.

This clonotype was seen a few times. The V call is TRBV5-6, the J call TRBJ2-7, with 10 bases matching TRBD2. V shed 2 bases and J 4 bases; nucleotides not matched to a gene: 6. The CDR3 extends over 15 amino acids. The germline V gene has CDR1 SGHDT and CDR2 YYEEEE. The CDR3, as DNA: TGTGCCAGCAGCTTTAGCGGGGGGCCGAAATACGAGCAGTACTTC. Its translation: CASSFSGGPKYEQYF.

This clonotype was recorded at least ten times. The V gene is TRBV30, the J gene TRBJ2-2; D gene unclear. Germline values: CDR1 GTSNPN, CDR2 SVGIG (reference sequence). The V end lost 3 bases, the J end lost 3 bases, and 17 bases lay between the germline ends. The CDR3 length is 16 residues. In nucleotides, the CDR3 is TGTGCCTGGAGAGCAGGATCTCGCGAGGACACCGGGGAGCTGTTTTTT. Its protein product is CAWRAGSREDTGELFF.